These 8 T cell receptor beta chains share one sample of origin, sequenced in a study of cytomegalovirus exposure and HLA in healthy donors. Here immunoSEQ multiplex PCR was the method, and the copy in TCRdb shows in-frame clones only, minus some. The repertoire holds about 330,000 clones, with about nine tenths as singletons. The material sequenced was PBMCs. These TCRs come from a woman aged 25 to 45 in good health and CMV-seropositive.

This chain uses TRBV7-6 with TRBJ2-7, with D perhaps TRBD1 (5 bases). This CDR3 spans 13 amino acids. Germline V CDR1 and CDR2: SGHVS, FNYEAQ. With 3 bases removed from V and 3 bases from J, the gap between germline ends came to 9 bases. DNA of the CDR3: TGTGCCAGCAGCTTTAGGGGTGGCTACGAGCAGTACTTC. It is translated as CASSFRGGYEQYF.

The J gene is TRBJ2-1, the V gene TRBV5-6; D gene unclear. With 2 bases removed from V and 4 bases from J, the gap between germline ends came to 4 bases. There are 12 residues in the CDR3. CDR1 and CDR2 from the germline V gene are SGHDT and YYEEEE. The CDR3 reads CASSLIYNEQFF. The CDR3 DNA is TGTGCCAGCAGCTTAATATACAATGAGCAGTTCTTC.

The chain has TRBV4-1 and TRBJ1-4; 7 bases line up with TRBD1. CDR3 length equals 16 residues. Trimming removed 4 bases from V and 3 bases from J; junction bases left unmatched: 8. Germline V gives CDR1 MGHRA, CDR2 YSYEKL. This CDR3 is CASSLRSTGPNEKLFF. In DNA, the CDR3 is TGCGCCAGCAGCCTACGTTCGACAGGGCCTAATGAAAAACTGTTTTTT.

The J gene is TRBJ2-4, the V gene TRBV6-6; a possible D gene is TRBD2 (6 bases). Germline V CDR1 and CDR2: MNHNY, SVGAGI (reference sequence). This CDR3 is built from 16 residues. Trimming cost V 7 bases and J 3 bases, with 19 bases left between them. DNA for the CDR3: TGTGCCAGCACCTCTACTTGGGCCGGGGGCAAAAACATTCAGTACTTC. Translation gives CASTSTWAGGKNIQYF.

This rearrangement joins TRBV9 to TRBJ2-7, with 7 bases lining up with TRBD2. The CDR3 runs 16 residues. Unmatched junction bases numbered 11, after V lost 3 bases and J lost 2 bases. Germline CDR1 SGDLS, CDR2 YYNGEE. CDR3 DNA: TGTGCCAGCAGCGCGGGGATCGGGGGAGGGACCTACGAGCAGTACTTC. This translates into CASSAGIGGGTYEQYF.

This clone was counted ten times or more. Here the CDR3 DNA reads TGCGCCAGCAGCTACCAGGACAGCTCCTACGAGCAGTACTTC. This codes for CASSYQDSSYEQYF. V is TRBV5-1 and J is TRBJ2-7, with D possibly matching TRBD1 (6 bases). Germline CDR1 is SGHRS and CDR2 is YFSETQ. The CDR3 loop spans 14 amino acids. The V and J ends lost 3 bases and 0 bases respectively, with 10 bases between them.

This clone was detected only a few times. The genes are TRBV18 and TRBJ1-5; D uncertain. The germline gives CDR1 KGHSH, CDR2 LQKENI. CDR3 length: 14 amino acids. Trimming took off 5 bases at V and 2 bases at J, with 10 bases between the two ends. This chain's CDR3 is CASSSSTGNQPQHF. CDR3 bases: TGTGCCAGCTCATCTTCGACTGGCAATCAGCCCCAGCATTTT.

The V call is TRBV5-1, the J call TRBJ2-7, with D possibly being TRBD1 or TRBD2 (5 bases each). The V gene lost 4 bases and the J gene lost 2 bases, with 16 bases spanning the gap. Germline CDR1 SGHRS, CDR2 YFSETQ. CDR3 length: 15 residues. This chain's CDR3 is CASSQYTGATYEQYF. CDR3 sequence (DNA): TGCGCCAGCAGCCAATATACCGGGGCAACCTACGAGCAGTACTTC.